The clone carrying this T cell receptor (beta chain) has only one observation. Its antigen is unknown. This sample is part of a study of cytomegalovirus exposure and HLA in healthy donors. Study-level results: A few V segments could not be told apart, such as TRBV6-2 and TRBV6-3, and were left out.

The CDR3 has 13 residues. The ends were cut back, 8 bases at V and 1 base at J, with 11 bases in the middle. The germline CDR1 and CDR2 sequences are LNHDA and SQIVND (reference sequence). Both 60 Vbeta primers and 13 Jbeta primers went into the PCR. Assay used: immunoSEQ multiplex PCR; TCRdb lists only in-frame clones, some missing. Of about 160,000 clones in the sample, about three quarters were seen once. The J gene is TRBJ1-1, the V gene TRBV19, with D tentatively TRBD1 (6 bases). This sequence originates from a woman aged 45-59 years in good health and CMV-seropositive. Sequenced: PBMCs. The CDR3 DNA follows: TGTGCCAGTTGCCGACAGGCGAACACTGAAGCTTTCTTT. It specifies CASCRQANTEAFF.